The present T cell receptor (beta chain) was sequenced within a study of cytomegalovirus exposure and HLA in healthy donors. The CDR3 covers 19 residues. Germline CDR1 MGHRA, CDR2 YSYEKL. After removal of 0 bases from V and 7 bases from J, the junction contained 12 bases not matched to a gene. General observations from the study: Relative to equally common others, HLA-associated TCR beta chains showed greater clonal expansion in a later analysis. TCR beta sequences reportedly predicted the HLA-A and HLA-B alleles of most subjects accurately. Among TCR beta chains, those listed as cytomegalovirus-associated numbered about 160. V segments that were indistinguishable, TRBV6-2 and TRBV6-3 among them, were omitted from analysis.

13 Jbeta primers and 60 Vbeta primers were used for the PCR. Here immunoSEQ multiplex PCR was the method, and the copy in TCRdb shows in-frame clones only, minus some. Of 100,000 or so clones in the sample, around 77% were seen once. This clone appeared a single time. Its target is not known. This clonotype was obtained from a middle-aged woman in good health and CMV-seropositive. The sequenced sample consisted of PBMCs. The chain recombines TRBV4-1 with TRBJ2-7, with 16 bases identical to TRBD2. CDR3 residues: CASSQESLGLAGGPGEQYF. DNA of the CDR3: TGCGCCAGCAGCCAAGAGAGTTTGGGACTAGCGGGAGGGCCGGGGGAGCAGTACTTC.